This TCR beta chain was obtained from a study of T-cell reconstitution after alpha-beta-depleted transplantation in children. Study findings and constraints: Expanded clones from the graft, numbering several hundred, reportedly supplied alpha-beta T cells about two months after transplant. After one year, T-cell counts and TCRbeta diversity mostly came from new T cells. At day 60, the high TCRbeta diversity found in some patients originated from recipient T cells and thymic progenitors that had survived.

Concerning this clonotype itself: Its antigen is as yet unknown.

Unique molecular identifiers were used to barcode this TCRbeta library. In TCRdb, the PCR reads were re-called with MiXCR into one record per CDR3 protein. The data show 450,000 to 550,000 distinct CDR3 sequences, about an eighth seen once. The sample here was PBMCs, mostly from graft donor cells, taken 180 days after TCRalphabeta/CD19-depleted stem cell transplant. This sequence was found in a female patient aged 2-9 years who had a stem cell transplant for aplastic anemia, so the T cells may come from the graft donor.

The CDR3 DNA sequence: TGTGCCAGTAAATTCCGACTAGCGGAAGAAGAAGGTGCCACAGATACGCAGTATTTT. Translation: CASKFRLAEEEGATDTQYF. V usage is TRBV19 and J usage is TRBJ2-3; TRBD2 matches 9 bases. The CDR3 is made up of 19 amino acids. Germline V gene data show CDR1 as LNHDA and CDR2 as SQIVND (reference sequence). The V and J ends lost 7 bases and 2 bases, in that order; junction bases with no gene match: 19.